The clone carrying this T cell receptor beta chain was recorded many times. Its specificity is not known. Noted time point: newly diagnosed GD, antithyroid drugs for less than 3 months. With RNA extracted from PBMCs as input, the TCR library was made. Building of the TCR beta libraries involved iRepertoire HTBI primers and Arm-PCR of CDR3 regions. TCRdb re-derived calls from the multiplex PCR reads in MiXCR, one entry per CDR3 protein. There are about 540,000 distinct CDR3 sequences in the sample; about 14% occur only once, and about 9.1% lies in the top ten. The sample belongs to a study of regulatory T cells in long-lasting Graves disease. Regarding the study as a whole: Among samples with persistent disease, TRBV28, TRBJ1-2 and TRBJ2-5 were favored. Newly diagnosed patients had higher TCR diversity than persistent Graves' patients did.

The CDR3 is 12 amino acids. The germline V and J ends were trimmed by 6 bases and 7 bases, with 12 bases remaining between them. The germline V gene has CDR1 SEHNR and CDR2 FQNEAQ (reference sequence). This sample also belongs to another study, concerning T cells in Graves' hyperthyroidism and ophthalmopathy.

The source of this sequence is a man aged 25-45 years with Graves disease. Specimen: peripheral blood mononuclear cells (PBMCs), collected at new diagnosis, from a patient treated with antithyroid drugs. The V and J genes are TRBV7-9 and TRBJ1-2, with TRBD1 as a possible D gene (6 bases). The CDR3 DNA reads TGTGCCAGCAGAGGAGGGGGTCCTGGCTACACCTTC. As protein: CASRGGGPGYTF.